Sequencing of this TCR beta chain was carried out in a study of blood T cell repertoires in COVID-19. Background on the study: Collection of acute and convalescent COVID-19 samples took place in the United States, Italy and Spain. T cells, B-cell-depleted T cells, or PBMCs provided the cDNA or gDNA that served as material.

Original handling: Scientists estimated how many nucleated cells there were by amplifying reference gene primers. Profiling relied on immunoSEQ multiplex PCR, and the TCRdb table lists in-frame clones only, not all of them. V and J calls and clone size are given by that table; D and trimming were obtained from the DNA. This table has a few hundred thousand clones, 80% to 85% appearing once. The germline gives CDR1 LGHDT, CDR2 YNNKEL (reference sequence). Trimming took off 2 bases at V and 7 bases at J, with 5 bases between the two ends. The CDR3 consists of 11 residues. This clone appeared a few times.

This chain uses TRBV3-1 (or the pseudogene TRBV3-2) with TRBJ1-1; D not certain. The sequence was collected from a woman aged 18 to 35 with acute or convalescent COVID-19. The sequencing sample was made of peripheral blood. The CDR3 nucleotides are TGTGCCAGCAGCCAATCGGGTGAAGCTTTCTTT. Its translation is CASSQSGEAFF.